This T cell receptor beta chain was sequenced during a study of technical replicates of blood from a few donors (dated by TCRdb to the late 2010s). Library generation was performed with the immunoSEQ multiplex PCR assay. Drawn from immuneACCESS, this table holds only the in-frame rearrangements with V and J called that TCRdb kept. Clones are partly lost; checked studies trace under half to an unresolved V gene and leave the rest unexplained. The sample table holds 55,000 to 75,000 clones, of which roughly 91% were seen once. The ten largest clones represent about 3.8% of the sample. Via the germline V gene, CDR1 is MNHNS and CDR2 SASEGT. Reading from cysteine to phenylalanine, the CDR3 counts 14 amino acids. CDR3 DNA only is kept here, 42 bases in frame from base 1. The germline V and J ends show losses of 11 bases and 10 bases respectively, and no gene match explains 14 bases of the junction. Note on this clone: There is no known antigen for this receptor. No much larger clonotype is one base removed from it; base qualities were not supplied.

Material for sequencing was PBMCs. The chain employs TRBV6-1 and TRBJ1-6; TRBD1 agrees with 7 junctional bases. The receptor was isolated from a human donor in good health. Some clones in this sample may be carry-over from other donors' samples. CDR3 region: CASIDWGQSSPLHF. The sequence in DNA is TGTGCCTCCATCGATTGGGGACAGTCCTCACCCCTCCACTTT.